This T cell receptor (beta chain) was found in a study of cytomegalovirus exposure and HLA in healthy donors. Findings and limits, study-wide: A later analysis showed that HLA-associated TCR beta chains had undergone more clonal expansion than equally common others. The availability of immune exposure information extended only to CMV serostatus.

Note on this clone: Antigen unknown.

The CDR3 extends over 19 amino acids. Germline values: CDR1 SGHDT, CDR2 YYEEEE. The trim removed 3 bases at V and 2 bases at J, leaving 13 bases unmatched. The PCR used 60 Vbeta and 13 Jbeta primers. Assay used: immunoSEQ multiplex PCR; TCRdb lists only in-frame clones, some missing. Among 90,000 to 120,000 clones, roughly three quarters were seen once, and the ten largest hold over 4%. This chain uses TRBV5-6 with TRBJ2-5; TRBD2 agrees at 13 bases. The sequenced sample consisted of PBMCs. This clonotype was obtained from a female donor in good health and CMV-seropositive. The CDR3 region has the DNA TGTGCCAGCAGCTCTCCTATCACTAGCGGGGGGGCCTTTCAAGAGACCCAGTACTTC. Its protein is CASSSPITSGGAFQETQYF.